Listed here is a single TCR beta chain. Its specificity is not known. The PCR made use of 60 Vbeta and 13 Jbeta primers. TCRdb keeps only in-frame clones here, not all; method: immunoSEQ multiplex PCR. The sample lists approximately 300,000 clones; just under 85% were seen once. These data come from a study of cytomegalovirus exposure and HLA in healthy donors. Findings and caveats of the study: In a later analysis, most CMV-associated TCR beta chains appeared HLA-restricted. In a later analysis, a missense DCLRE1C variant was linked to TCR beta V- and J-gene trimming. There were about 160 TCR beta chains listed as cytomegalovirus-associated. Within an earlier analysis, most TCR beta V segments proved productive either about 90% or about 30% of the time.

Germline V gene data show CDR1 as LNHDA and CDR2 as SQIVND (reference sequence). V was clipped by 3 bases and J by 2 bases, with 10 bases between them. CDR3 length: 14 residues. The genes are TRBV19 and TRBJ1-2; D remains unclear. This TCR was sampled from a middle-aged woman in good health and CMV-seropositive. Material: PBMCs. The CDR3 loop is CASSIRTPNYGYTF. The DNA of the CDR3 is TGTGCCAGTAGTATCAGGACTCCCAACTATGGCTACACCTTC.